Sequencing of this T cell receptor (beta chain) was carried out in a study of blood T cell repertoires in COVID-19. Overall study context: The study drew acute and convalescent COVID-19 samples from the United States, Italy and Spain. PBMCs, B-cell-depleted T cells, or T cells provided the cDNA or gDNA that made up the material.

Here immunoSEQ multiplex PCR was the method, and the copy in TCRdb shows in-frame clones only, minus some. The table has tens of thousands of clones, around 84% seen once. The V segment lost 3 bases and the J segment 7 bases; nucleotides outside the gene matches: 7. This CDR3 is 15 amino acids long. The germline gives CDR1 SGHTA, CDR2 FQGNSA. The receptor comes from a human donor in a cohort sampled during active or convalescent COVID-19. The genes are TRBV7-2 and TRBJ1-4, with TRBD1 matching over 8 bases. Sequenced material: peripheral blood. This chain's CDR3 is CASSFMTGAGEKLFF. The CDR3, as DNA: TGTGCCAGCAGCTTTATGACAGGGGCAGGTGAAAAACTGTTTTTT.